This entry describes one T cell receptor beta chain. Its antigen is currently unknown. The read ends 3 residues shy of where the CDR3 ends; the end is completed using the germline J gene. Profiled with immunoSEQ multiplex PCR; TCRdb holds only in-frame clones, not every one. This repertoire lists approximately 17,000 clones without singletons; roughly 15% sits in the top ten. Heparinized whole blood, roughly 5 to 8.5 ml, came from each donor. The CDR3 has 15 amino acids. The germline gives CDR1 SGHRS, CDR2 YFSETQ. V was pared by 5 bases and J by 6 bases, with 12 bases of the junction left unmatched. The entry originates in a study of T cell clonality in common variable immunodeficiency. Overall study findings and caveats: Reportedly, TCR beta sequences from common variable immunodeficiency showed fewer deletions and N-nucleotide insertions. Compared with controls, CVID subjects had fewer shared TCRbeta clones.

Sequences were obtained from peripheral blood mononuclear cells. V usage is TRBV5-1 and J usage is TRBJ2-3, with TRBD2 matching 7 bases. This TCR came from a human donor with common variable immunodeficiency. The CDR3 bases that were read are TGCGCCAGCAGTGGCTGGGCTAGCGGTCCCGATACG. This gives the protein CASSGWASGPDT. The entire CDR3 sequence reads CASSGWASGPDTQYF.